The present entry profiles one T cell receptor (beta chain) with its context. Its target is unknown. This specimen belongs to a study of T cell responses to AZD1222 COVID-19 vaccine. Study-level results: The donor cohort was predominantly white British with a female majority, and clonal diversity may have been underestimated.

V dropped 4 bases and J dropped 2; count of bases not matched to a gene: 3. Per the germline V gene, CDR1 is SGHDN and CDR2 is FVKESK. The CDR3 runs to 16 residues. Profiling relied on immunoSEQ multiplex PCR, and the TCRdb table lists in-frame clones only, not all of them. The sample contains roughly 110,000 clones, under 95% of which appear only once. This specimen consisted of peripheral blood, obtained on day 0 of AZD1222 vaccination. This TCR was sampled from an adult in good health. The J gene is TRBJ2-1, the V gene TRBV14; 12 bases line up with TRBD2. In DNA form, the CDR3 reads TGTGCCAGCAGCCGCCTAGCGGGGGGGGCCTACAATGAGCAGTTCTTC. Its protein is CASSRLAGGAYNEQFF.